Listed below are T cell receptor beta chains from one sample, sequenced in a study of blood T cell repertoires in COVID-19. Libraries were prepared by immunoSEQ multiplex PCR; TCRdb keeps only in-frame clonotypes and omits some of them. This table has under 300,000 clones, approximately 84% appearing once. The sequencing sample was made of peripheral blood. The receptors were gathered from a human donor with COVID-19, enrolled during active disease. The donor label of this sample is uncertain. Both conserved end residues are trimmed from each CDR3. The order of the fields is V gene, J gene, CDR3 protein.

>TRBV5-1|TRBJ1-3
ASSSQGAGNTIY
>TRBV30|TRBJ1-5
AWSTGLAQPQH
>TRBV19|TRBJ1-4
ASSISQTGTTNEKLF
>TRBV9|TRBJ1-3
ASNRESRGNGNTIY
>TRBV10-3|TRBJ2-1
AISSLAGSSYNEQF
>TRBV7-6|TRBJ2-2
ASTELAGGTGELF
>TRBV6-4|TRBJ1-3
ASSQDSSGNTIY
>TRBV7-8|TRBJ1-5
ASSTDRNHQPQH
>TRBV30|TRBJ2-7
AWSVARFSYEQY
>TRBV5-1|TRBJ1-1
ASSVQVSDTEAF